The next 5 T cell receptor beta chains were all read from a single sample in a study of blood T cell repertoires in COVID-19. Clones were read by immunoSEQ multiplex PCR, and TCRdb kept only the in-frame ones, dropping some. The sample consists of about 170,000 clones, roughly 86% of them appearing once. Sample: peripheral blood. The origin of the receptors is an elderly woman with COVID-19, enrolled during active disease.

The chain joins TRBV5-4 to TRBJ1-2; D ambiguous. V was cut by 0 bases and J by 0 bases, with 12 bases left in between. Looked up from germline, CDR1 is SGHNT and CDR2 is YYREEE (reference sequence). The CDR3 has 16 residues. As DNA, the CDR3 is TGTGCCAGCAGCTTGGCGGTGGAGCTAGCTAACTATGGCTACACCTTC. Its translation is CASSLAVELANYGYTF.

The CDR3 is CASSLYGTSYGYTF. Written as DNA, the CDR3 is TGTGCCAGCAGTTTATACGGGACAAGCTATGGCTACACCTTC. The V gene is TRBV28, the J gene TRBJ1-2; D is perhaps TRBD1 (6 bases). The V gene lost 1 base and the J gene lost 4 bases, with 10 bases spanning the gap. The germline V gene encodes CDR1 MDHEN and CDR2 SYDVKM. This CDR3 region has 14 residues.

J is TRBJ2-1 and V is TRBV28; 12 nucleotides match TRBD1. Unmatched junction bases numbered 8, after V lost 8 bases and J lost 0 bases. The CDR3 has 17 residues. CDR1 and CDR2 (germline): MDHEN, SYDVKM. CDR3 loop: CASGGQGASSSYNEQFF. The CDR3 nucleotides read TGTGCCAGCGGGGGACAGGGGGCCTCTAGCTCCTACAATGAGCAGTTCTTC. The entire variable domain, with the rest obtained from reference TRBV28 and TRBJ2-1, is as follows: DVKVTQSSRYLVKRTGEKVFLECVQDMDHENMFWYRQDPGLGLRLIYFSYDVKMKEKGDIPEGYSVSREKKERFSLILESASTNQTSMYLCASGGQGASSSYNEQFFGPGTRLTVL.

As DNA, the CDR3 is TGTGCCAGCAGCCGTGCTGGCGGGATGAATGAGCAGTTCTTC. Protein: CASSRAGGMNEQFF. The V gene is TRBV28, the J gene TRBJ2-1, with D perhaps matching TRBD2 (6 bases). The CDR3 extends over 14 amino acids. CDR1 is MDHEN, CDR2 SYDVKM, per germline. Deletions cut 6 bases from V and 7 bases from J, with 16 bases between.

The V call is TRBV19, the J call TRBJ1-5; 7 nucleotides agree with TRBD1. The germline V gene encodes CDR1 LNHDA and CDR2 SQIVND (reference sequence). The length of the CDR3 is 13 residues. V shed 6 bases, J shed 5 bases, and the junction held 4 bases outside the gene matches. The CDR3 loop reads CASRGQAYQPQHF. The CDR3 coding sequence is TGTGCCAGTAGAGGACAGGCTTATCAGCCCCAGCATTTT.